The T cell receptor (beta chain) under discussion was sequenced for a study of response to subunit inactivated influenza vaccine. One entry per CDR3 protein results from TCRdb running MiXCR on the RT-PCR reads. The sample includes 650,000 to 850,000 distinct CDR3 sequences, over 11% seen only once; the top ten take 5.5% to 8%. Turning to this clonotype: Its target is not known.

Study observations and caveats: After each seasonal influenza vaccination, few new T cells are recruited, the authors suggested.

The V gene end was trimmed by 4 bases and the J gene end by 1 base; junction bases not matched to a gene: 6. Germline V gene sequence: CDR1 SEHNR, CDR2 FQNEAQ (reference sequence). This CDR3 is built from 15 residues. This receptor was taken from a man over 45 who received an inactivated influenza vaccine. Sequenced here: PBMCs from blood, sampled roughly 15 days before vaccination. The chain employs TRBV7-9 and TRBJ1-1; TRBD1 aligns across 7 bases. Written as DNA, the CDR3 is TGTGCCAGCAGCTCACCCCGGACAGGGAACACTGAAGCTTTCTTT. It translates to CASSSPRTGNTEAFF.